This T cell receptor (beta chain) was observed in a study of CXCR3-negative and CXCR3-positive naive CD8 T cells. In germline, CDR1 is SGHRS, CDR2 YFSETQ. The CDR3 length is 17 residues. UMI-labeled 5' RACE yielded the TRB cDNA libraries. TCRdb reprocessed the 5' RACE reads, keeping one entry per CDR3 protein, no DNA. This specimen shows roughly 100,000 distinct CDR3 sequences; the ten leading clones hold roughly 1.1%. The TCR originated in a human donor in good health. Some clones in this sample may be carry-over from other donors' samples. What was sequenced was naive CXCR3- CD8+ T cells from blood. The subset was: CD45RO-CCR7+CD27+CD95- naive CD8+ T cells lacking CXCR3 (TNR3-). The V gene is TRBV5-1, the J gene TRBJ2-1; TCRdb returns TRBD1, unconfirmable since there is no DNA. The CDR3 is CASSLGDLAGAKNEQFF.